The sequence of this TCR beta chain was determined in a study of identical twins. cDNA carried unique molecular identifiers, and a universal primer site was added by template switching. TCRdb redid the calling of the 5' RACE reads with MiXCR, one entry per CDR3 protein. Here the sample spans about 660,000 distinct CDR3 sequences, about 9.4% being singletons. Whole-study results and caveats: Beta clonotypes that were abundant in cord blood contained fewer insertions, a pattern absent from memory repertoires. Modelling underestimated the level of out-of-frame TCR alpha sharing observed in monozygotic twins.

As concerns this clonotype: No antigen is known for it.

Per germline, CDR1 MDHEN and CDR2 SYDVKM. V lost 3 bases, J lost 3 bases, and 12 bases lay in between. CDR3 size: 14 residues. The same sample was also studied in work on yellow fever vaccine responses in identical twins.

What was sequenced was PBMCs. The sequence derives from a woman between 18 and 30 years old in good health. The chain combines TRBV28 with TRBJ2-7, with D maybe TRBD2 (6 bases). The CDR3 region is CASSFRGVYYEQYF. DNA for the CDR3: TGTGCCAGCAGTTTCCGCGGGGTTTACTACGAGCAGTACTTC.